The following is a T cell receptor (beta chain) sequence with its context. Its matching antigen is unknown. The data belong to a study of T cells in localized non-small cell lung cancer. Study findings and constraints: T cell clonality was highest in uninvolved adjacent lung, above tumor. Among blood samples, higher T cell density accompanied longer overall survival. Appearances in adjacent lung were noted for a median 57 of the top 100 tumor clones.

This CDR3 is built from 12 residues. TCRdb keeps only in-frame clones here, not all; method: immunoSEQ multiplex PCR. Counted here are about 78,000 clones, approximately 85% occurring once; the ten biggest clones make up approximately 3%. The sample consisted of peripheral blood, taken before any cancer treatment. This chain joins TRBV21-1 and TRBJ1-2. TRBV21-1 constitutes a pseudogene. The source is a man aged 40 to 69 with stage I lung adenocarcinoma. The CDR3 nucleotides are TGTGCCGCCGGCAATGACAACTATGGCTACACCTTC. Residues: CAAGNDNYGYTF.